A selection of T cell receptor beta chains follows, all from one sample in a study of spatial heterogeneity in lung cancer. TCRdb re-called the 5' RACE reads with MiXCR, one entry per CDR3 protein. The table shows about 6,900 distinct CDR3 sequences, with 3% to 3.5% occurring only once. Sequenced material: lung tumor tissue, taken at surgery. All receptors derive from a male donor with early-stage non-small cell lung cancer. The CDR3 runs from the conserved cysteine through the conserved F or W. Fields, in order: J gene, clone size, D gene, V gene, CDR3 protein, CDR3 DNA. D genes are given only for firm matches. Size tells how often a clone was seen (once, few, many) or the class of an expanded clone, and some rows leave it out.

TRBJ1-5 | medium-sized | NA | TRBV7-8 | CASSLFERGIFMAQHF | TGTGCCAGCAGCTTATTCGAGAGGGGAATCTTCATGGCCCAGCATTTT
TRBJ1-1 | medium-sized | NA | TRBV11-2 | CASSLILGEGTEAFF | TGTGCCAGCAGCTTAATTTTAGGGGAGGGCACTGAAGCTTTCTTT
TRBJ2-1 | many | TRBD2 | TRBV7-9 | CASSPGLASHNEQFF | TGTGCCAGCAGCCCGGGACTAGCGAGCCACAATGAGCAGTTCTTC
TRBJ2-1 | many | TRBD2 | TRBV29-1 | CSVRGLAGERSYNEQFF | TGCAGCGTAAGAGGTCTAGCGGGAGAAAGGAGCTACAATGAGCAGTTCTTC
TRBJ1-2 | NA | NA | TRBV29-1 | CSATGGDLANYGDTF | TGCAGCGCGACGGGGGGTGATCTAGCTAACTATGGCGACACCTTC
TRBJ2-3 | many | TRBD1 | TRBV7-9 | CASSPGQATPTDTQYF | TGTGCCAGCAGCCCAGGACAGGCGACCCCCACAGATACGCAGTATTTT
TRBJ1-2 | medium-sized | NA | TRBV5-6 | CASSLDPNYGYTF | TGTGCCAGCAGCTTGGATCCGAACTATGGCTACACCTTC
TRBJ2-1 | many | TRBD2 | TRBV28 | CASSRLAGYNEQFF | TGTGCCAGCAGTCGACTAGCGGGCTACAATGAGCAGTTCTTC
TRBJ1-5 | medium-sized | TRBD1 | TRBV19 | CASSTGTGGTSNQPQHF | TGTGCCAGTAGTACGGGGACAGGGGGCACAAGCAATCAGCCCCAGCATTTT
TRBJ2-3 | many | NA | TRBV5-4 | CASSLSRGTDTQYF | TGTGCCAGCAGCTTAAGTCGAGGGACAGATACGCAGTATTTT
TRBJ2-7 | few | TRBD2 | TRBV7-9 | CASSWEGYEQYF | TGTGCCAGCAGCTGGGAGGGTTACGAGCAGTACTTC
TRBJ1-2 | NA | NA | TRBV12-3/TRBV12-4 | CASTLSGAKGYTF | TGTGCCAGCACCCTCTCGGGGGCCAAGGGCTACACCTTC
TRBJ1-5 | many | NA | TRBV19 | CASSIGGRGRQPQHF | TGTGCCAGTAGTATAGGGGGCAGGGGTCGTCAGCCCCAGCATTTT
TRBJ1-2 | many | TRBD1 | TRBV7-8 | CASSPLTGGNGDTF | TGTGCCAGCAGCCCACTGACAGGGGGTAATGGCGACACCTTC
TRBJ2-7 | many | TRBD2 | TRBV7-2 | CASSLVAGGPYEQYF | TGTGCCAGCAGCTTAGTAGCGGGGGGGCCCTACGAGCAGTACTTC
TRBJ1-2 | many | NA | TRBV27 | CASGNRRDYGYTF | TGTGCCAGTGGTAACAGGAGGGACTATGGCTACACCTTC
TRBJ2-1 | many | TRBD2 | TRBV5-4 | CASSSGLAVRYNEQFF | TGTGCCAGCAGTTCCGGACTAGCGGTGCGCTACAATGAGCAGTTCTTC
TRBJ1-2 | many | NA | TRBV5-1 | CASSLEGYGYTF | TGCGCCAGCAGCTTGGAAGGGTATGGCTACACCTTC
TRBJ2-1 | medium-sized | NA | TRBV12-3/TRBV12-4 | CASSRTGNEQFF | TGTGCCAGCAGTCGGACTGGGAATGAGCAGTTCTTC
TRBJ1-1 | medium-sized | NA | TRBV11-2 | CASSSSLSRDGSTEAFF | TGTGCCAGCAGCTCGAGCCTCTCCAGGGACGGGAGCACTGAAGCTTTCTTT
TRBJ2-1 | medium-sized | TRBD2 | TRBV12-3/TRBV12-4 | CASKGTSGRGVGNEQFF | TGTGCCAGCAAAGGGACTAGCGGGAGAGGAGTGGGCAATGAGCAGTTCTTC
TRBJ2-4 | many | NA | TRBV27 | CASSLDSSNIQYF | TGTGCCAGCAGTTTAGATAGTTCAAACATTCAGTACTTC
TRBJ1-1 | many | TRBD1 | TRBV6-1 | CASSEPGTANTEAFF | TGTGCCAGCAGTGAACCGGGGACAGCGAACACTGAAGCTTTCTTT
TRBJ1-2 | few | NA | TRBV20-1 | CSASLSWRNYGYTF | TGCAGTGCGAGCCTGAGTTGGAGGAACTATGGCTACACCTTC
TRBJ1-6 | medium-sized | TRBD1 | TRBV20-1 | CSARPGQANSPLHF | TGCAGTGCCAGGCCGGGACAGGCCAATTCACCCCTCCACTTT
TRBJ1-3 | medium-sized | NA | TRBV5-1 | CASSLYGGTSGNTIYF | TGCGCCAGCAGCTTGTACGGGGGCACCTCTGGAAACACCATATATTTT
TRBJ2-7 | many | NA | TRBV5-6 | CASSLGTYEQYF | TGTGCCAGCAGCCTTGGGACCTACGAGCAGTACTTC
TRBJ1-3 | few | NA | TRBV6-4 | CASMEPTKSGNTIYF | TGTGCCAGCATGGAACCCACGAAGTCTGGAAACACCATATATTTT
TRBJ2-7 | many | NA | TRBV5-8 | CASSLGTPAHEQYF | TGTGCCAGCAGCCTAGGGACTCCGGCCCACGAGCAGTACTTC
TRBJ2-2 | few | TRBD2 | TRBV19 | CASLAGVTGELFF | TGTGCCAGCCTAGCGGGAGTGACCGGGGAGCTGTTTTTT
TRBJ1-1 | many | TRBD1 | TRBV20-1 | CSAWTGTRRNTEAFF | TGCAGTGCTTGGACAGGGACTAGACGGAACACTGAAGCTTTCTTT
TRBJ1-6 | many | NA | TRBV5-6 | CASGDGHSPLHF | TGTGCCAGCGGGGACGGACATTCACCCCTCCACTTT
TRBJ1-5 | medium-sized | NA | TRBV5-6 | CASRYSGTPNQPQHF | TGTGCCAGCAGATATTCCGGGACACCCAATCAGCCCCAGCATTTT
TRBJ2-3 | many | NA | TRBV7-9 | CASSSPFLGTQYF | TGTGCCAGCAGCTCCCCGTTTTTGGGTACGCAGTATTTT
TRBJ2-1 | many | NA | TRBV29-1 | CSSGGPYNEQFF | TGCAGCTCCGGGGGCCCCTACAATGAGCAGTTCTTC
TRBJ2-7 | medium-sized | NA | TRBV27 | CASSLRGEDSYEQYF | TGTGCCAGCAGTTTAAGGGGGGAAGACTCCTACGAGCAGTACTTC
TRBJ2-5 | medium-sized | TRBD1 | TRBV10-3 | CAISVLPGRDRNQETQYF | TGTGCCATCAGTGTCCTTCCGGGAAGGGACAGGAACCAAGAGACCCAGTACTTC
TRBJ2-7 | few | NA | TRBV19 | CASSPTGCHEQYF | TGTGCCAGTAGTCCTACAGGGTGCCACGAGCAGTACTTC
TRBJ1-2 | few | TRBD1 | TRBV5-5 | CASSLGDRANYGYTF | TGTGCCAGCAGCTTGGGGGACAGGGCCAACTATGGCTACACCTTC
TRBJ1-2 | many | TRBD1 | TRBV10-3 | CAISVGQGSYGYTF | TGTGCCATCAGTGTGGGACAGGGATCCTATGGCTACACCTTC
TRBJ1-5 | medium-sized | TRBD1 | TRBV20-1 | CSARDPQGGNQPQHF | TGCAGTGCTAGAGACCCACAGGGGGGAAATCAGCCCCAGCATTTT
TRBJ2-2 | medium-sized | NA | TRBV20-1 | CSARDYTNTGELFF | TGCAGTGCTAGAGACTACACAAACACCGGGGAGCTGTTTTTT